The clone carrying this T cell receptor (beta chain) appeared a few times. Its antigen remains unknown. The sample originates from a study of identical twins. Study findings and constraints: Out-of-frame alpha sequences common to twins exhibited a surplus of low generation probability. Cross-sectional statistics underpinned the conclusions; the same donors were not followed. It was possible that invariant MAIT and iNKT cells partly confounded the zero-insertion analyses.

Unique molecular identifiers were present on the cDNA, which also gained a universal primer site by template switching. Via MiXCR, TCRdb re-called the 5' RACE reads, giving one row per CDR3 protein. This table has hundreds of thousands of distinct CDR3 sequences, 9% to 15% appearing once. Germline V gene data show CDR1 as KGHDR and CDR2 as SFDVKD. The CDR3 totals 14 residues. The ends were cut back, 3 bases at V and 6 bases at J, with 11 bases in the middle. These sequences were also reported in another study, on yellow fever vaccine responses in identical twins.

The V gene is TRBV24-1, the J gene TRBJ2-1; weak D call: TRBD2 (6 bases). The sequence was obtained from a woman between 18 and 29 years old in good health. Sequencing used PBMCs. This CDR3 is CATSDLFGSNEQFF. DNA of the CDR3: TGTGCCACCAGTGATCTGTTCGGGAGCAATGAGCAGTTCTTC.